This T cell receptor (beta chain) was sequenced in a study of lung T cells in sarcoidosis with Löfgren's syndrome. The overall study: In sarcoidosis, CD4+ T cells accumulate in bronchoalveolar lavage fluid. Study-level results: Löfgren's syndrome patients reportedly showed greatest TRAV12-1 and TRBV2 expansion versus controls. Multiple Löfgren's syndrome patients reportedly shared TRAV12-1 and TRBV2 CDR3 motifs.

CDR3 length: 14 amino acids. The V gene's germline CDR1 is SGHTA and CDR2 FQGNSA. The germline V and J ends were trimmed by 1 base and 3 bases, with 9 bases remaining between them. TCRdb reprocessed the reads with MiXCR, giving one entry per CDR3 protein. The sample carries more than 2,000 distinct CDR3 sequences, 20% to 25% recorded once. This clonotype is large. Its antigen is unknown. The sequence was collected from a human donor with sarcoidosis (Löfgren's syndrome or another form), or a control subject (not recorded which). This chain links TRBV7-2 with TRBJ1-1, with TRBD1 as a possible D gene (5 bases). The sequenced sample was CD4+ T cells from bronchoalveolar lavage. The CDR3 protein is CASSLGTPYTEAFF. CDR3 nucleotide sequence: TGTGCCAGCAGCTTAGGGACACCCTACACTGAAGCTTTCTTT.